The rows below give T cell receptor beta chains drawn from one sample of a study of cytomegalovirus exposure and HLA in healthy donors. Clones were sequenced by immunoSEQ multiplex PCR, and TCRdb holds only the in-frame ones, with some missing. The sample holds about 140,000 clones; more than 75% are singletons and the top ten take over 2.5%. The source material was PBMCs. These receptors all stem from a female donor in good health and CMV-seronegative. CDR3s include the opening cysteine and the closing phenylalanine or tryptophan.

>TRBJ1-1|TRBV6-1|14
CASRRQGANTEAFF
>TRBJ1-2|TRBV30|14
CAWSQDTGGRGYTF
>TRBJ2-3|TRBV7-8|15
CASSRRLVGRDTQYF
>TRBJ2-7|TRBV27|13
CASRQGTNPEQYF
>TRBJ2-7|TRBV7-8|14
CATRSPGGSYEQYF
>TRBJ2-5|TRBV7-2|15
CASSPSLPREETQYF
>TRBJ2-2|TRBV13|15
CASSPTRGNTGELFF
>TRBJ1-1|TRBV30|12
CAWSVLGSEAFF
>TRBJ1-6|TRBV4-3|13
CASSQDGGSPLHF
>TRBJ2-7|TRBV7-6|18
CASSPTSGGLWVRYEQYF
>TRBJ2-1|TRBV18|15
CASSPPGPGDNEQFF
>TRBJ1-2|TRBV7-2|16
CASSSRQGWGNYGYTF
>TRBJ2-7|TRBV27|15
CASSLSPLADGEQYF
>TRBJ2-7|TRBV11-2|15
CASSGLAGGPYEQYF
>TRBJ1-2|TRBV7-9|16
CASSLDHTSSHYGYTF
>TRBJ1-2|TRBV4-3|16
CASSQDWASPNYGYTF
>TRBJ1-5|TRBV28|14
CASRSGQLNQPQHF
>TRBJ1-1|TRBV5-4|16
CASSSEFTTGNTEAFF
>TRBJ1-6|TRBV27|15
CASSLRDRVNSPLHF
>TRBJ2-6|TRBV5-1|17
CASSSGLQARGANVLTF
>TRBJ2-1|TRBV28|12
CASSGPYNEQFF
>TRBJ1-2|TRBV5-4|15
CASSRRTDLNYGYPF
>TRBJ1-1|TRBV6-5|13
CASSSGLWTEAFF
>TRBJ2-3|TRBV10-3|14
CAINSDRAGDTQYF
>TRBJ2-1|TRBV7-2|16
CASSQNQVSSYNEQFF
>TRBJ1-1|TRBV4-1|16
CASSPQKGFLNTEAFF
>TRBJ1-1|TRBV9|15
CASSVGMVGGTEAFF
>TRBJ2-5|TRBV19|15
CASSSQGSGSKTQYF
>TRBJ1-5|TRBV10-3|14
CAISDPLRNQPQHF
>TRBJ2-2|TRBV4-1|15
CASSQAREYLGELFF
>TRBJ1-1|TRBV28|13
CASSEAVGGEAFF
>TRBJ1-6|TRBV7-2|16
CASSFTRGRYNSPLHF
>TRBJ2-2|TRBV7-8|16
CASSLLRVMNTGELFF
>TRBJ2-7|TRBV7-9|14
CSSSSWWEFREQYF
>TRBJ1-4|TRBV19|15
CASRPGPATNEKLFF
>TRBJ2-7|TRBV28|15
CASTSFSDRGHEQYF
>TRBJ2-7|TRBV6-1|14
CASRRLAGAYEQYF
>TRBJ1-1|TRBV27|16
CASSLYGGADNTEAFF
>TRBJ1-2|TRBV7-6|15
CASSYRPRGDFGYTF
>TRBJ2-5|TRBV6-5|14
CASSQSGLQETQYF
>TRBJ1-2|TRBV30|14
CAWSPGTGRYGYTF
>TRBJ2-2|TRBV19|15
CATRLADTNTGELFF
>TRBJ2-3|TRBV9|17
CASSVSSGGPSTDTQYF
>TRBJ1-1|TRBV27|13
CASSTGVRSEAFF
>TRBJ2-5|TRBV7-2|13
CASSLNRDETQYF
>TRBJ1-5|TRBV6-1|15
CASSSGSGSNQPQHF
>TRBJ1-1|TRBV5-1|15
CASSLAGVGYTEAFF
>TRBJ1-2|TRBV19|15
CASSIGQGGGYGYTF
>TRBJ2-1|TRBV19|17
CASTSFKTGSSYNEQFF
>TRBJ2-2|TRBV2|15
CASIPPGINTGELFF
>TRBJ1-5|TRBV2|13
CASTRDINQPQHF
>TRBJ2-7|TRBV5-1|13
CASSQRISYEQYF
>TRBJ1-1|TRBV11-2|14
CASASGGVTPEAFF
>TRBJ1-4|TRBV7-2|14
CASGRGRAGEKLFF
>TRBJ1-1|TRBV28|13
CASQGGPNTEAFF